The 11 T cell receptor beta chains below were found in one sample sequenced in a study of identifying expanded T cells in peripheral blood. Assay: immunoSEQ multiplex PCR; the TCRdb copy retains only in-frame clones and omits some. Found here are over 85,000 clones, 88% of them singletons; the top ten hold roughly 15%. The source material was blood. The receptors shown here come from a person aged 18 to 70 in good health.

The sample holds one count of this clone. The V gene is TRBV7-9, the J gene TRBJ1-1, with D possibly matching TRBD1 (6 bases). CDR1 and CDR2 (germline): SEHNR, FQNEAQ (reference sequence). The CDR3 has 14 amino acids. Trimming removed 3 bases from V and 6 bases from J, with 14 bases in between. The CDR3 nucleotides are TGTGCCAGCAGCTTTTGGACAGCCAAGTCTGAAGCTTTCTTT. Protein product: CASSFWTAKSEAFF.

This clone has just one count. The chain has TRBV7-2 and TRBJ2-7; the D call may be TRBD1 or TRBD2 (5 bases each). Germline CDR1 reads SGHTA; CDR2 reads FQGNSA. The CDR3 contains 13 residues. V was clipped by 7 bases and J by 2 bases, with 12 bases between them. This chain's CDR3 is CASTSGTTYEQYF. CDR3 DNA: TGTGCCAGCACTTCGGGGACCACCTACGAGCAGTACTTC.

The chain carries TRBV2 and TRBJ1-1; no firm D call. The V end was cut by 8 bases, the J end by 1 base, with 8 bases between. This CDR3 has 12 amino acids. Germline CDR1 SNHLY, CDR2 FYNNEI. This CDR3 reads CASGRENTEAFF. The CDR3 DNA reads as TGTGCCAGCGGACGGGAGAACACTGAAGCTTTCTTT.

The table lists this clone with a few counts. The chain combines TRBV29-1 with TRBJ2-5, with unresolved D. Between the trimmed V and J ends, which lost 4 bases and 5 bases, there was a span of 14 bases. CDR1 is SQVTM, CDR2 ANQGSEA, per germline. The CDR3 consists of 13 residues. This CDR3 is CSVVLTGRETQYF. As DNA, the CDR3 is TGCAGCGTTGTTCTGACTGGACGGGAGACCCAGTACTTC.

This CDR3 reads CASSLAGIQETQYF. For the CDR3, the DNA is TGTGCCAGCAGCTTAGCGGGAATCCAAGAGACCCAGTACTTC. The chain joins TRBV7-2 to TRBJ2-5; no clear D gene. Germline V gene data show CDR1 as SGHTA and CDR2 as FQGNSA. The CDR3 is 14 residues long. Between the trimmed V and J ends, which lost 0 bases and 1 base, there was a span of 6 bases.

The chain uses TRBV9 and TRBJ1-2; D is undetermined. The CDR3 has 13 residues. Germline V gene lookup returns CDR1 SGDLS and CDR2 YYNGEE. V was shortened by 2 bases and J by 3 bases, with 8 bases between the two germline ends. Here the CDR3 DNA reads TGTGCCAGCAGCGTCTCTTCTGACTATGGCTACACCTTC. This translates into CASSVSSDYGYTF.

The chain has TRBV7-2 and TRBJ2-1; TRBD2 matches 11 bases. Germline V CDR1 and CDR2: SGHTA, FQGNSA. The V and J ends lost 7 bases and 0 bases, in that order; junction bases with no gene match: 8. CDR3 size: 17 residues. CDR3 coding DNA: TGTGCCAGCACAGCTGGTAGCGGGGGGGCCTCCTACAATGAGCAGTTCTTC. Translating gives CASTAGSGGASYNEQFF.

V and J are TRBV29-1 and TRBJ2-1; 11 positions agree with TRBD2. CDR3 size: 12 residues. From germline, CDR1 is SQVTM and CDR2 ANQGSEA. Unmatched junction bases numbered 3, after V lost 7 bases and J lost 7 bases. CDR3: CSGGLAGNEQFF. For the CDR3, the DNA is TGCAGCGGTGGACTAGCGGGTAATGAGCAGTTCTTC.

This rearrangement joins TRBV19 to TRBJ2-5, with 8 bases identical to TRBD1. With 9 bases clipped from V and 7 bases from J, the junction kept 13 bases outside the gene matches. The CDR3 extends over 14 amino acids. Germline CDR1 is LNHDA and CDR2 is SQIVND (reference sequence). CDR3 nucleotides: TGTGCCAGCCCCCGGGACAGGCTGATGAGGACCCAGTACTTC. Translation gives CASPRDRLMRTQYF. The variable domain in full, completed from reference TRBV19 and TRBJ2-5, reads DGGITQSPKYLFRKEGQNVTLSCEQNLNHDAMYWYRQDPGQGLRLIYYSQIVNDFQKGDIAEGYSVSREKKESFPLTVTSAQKNPTAFYLCASPRDRLMRTQYFGPGTRLLVL.

The chain uses TRBV27 and TRBJ1-1, with D unresolved. Germline-derived CDR1 and CDR2 are MNHEY and SMNVEV (reference sequence). The CDR3 length is 13 residues. V was trimmed by 5 bases and J by 5 bases, leaving 12 bases between them. The CDR3 DNA sequence: TGTGCCAGCAGTACCCGAGATGGGACTGAAGCTTTCTTT. It specifies CASSTRDGTEAFF.

A few counts support this clone. The CDR3 nucleotides read TGTGCCTGGAGGCGGACAGGCGGCCAGCCCCAGCATTTT. It yields the protein CAWRRTGGQPQHF. The chain couples TRBV30 to TRBJ1-5, with 7 bases matching TRBD1. V shed 3 bases, J shed 7 bases, and the junction held 6 bases outside the gene matches. The germline gives CDR1 GTSNPN, CDR2 SVGIG (reference sequence). This CDR3 has 13 residues. Looking up the rest from reference TRBV30 and TRBJ1-5 gives the full variable domain: SQTIHQWPATLVQPVGSPLSLECTVEGTSNPNLYWYRQAAGRGLQLLFYSVGIGQISSEVPQNLSASRPQDRQFILSSKKLLLSDSGFYLCAWRRTGGQPQHFGDGTRLSIL.